One T cell receptor beta chain is described in this entry. Its antigen is unknown. Germline assignment: CDR1 SGHRS and CDR2 YFSETQ. V lost 4 bases and J lost 3; bases outside the gene matches: 5. This CDR3 has 15 residues. This specimen comes from a study of cytomegalovirus exposure and HLA in healthy donors. Findings of the study overall: According to the study, roughly 160 TCR beta chains were cytomegalovirus-associated. Many donors shared some public TCRs, even though most TCR sequences were rare.

Data came from immunoSEQ multiplex PCR; TCRdb stores just in-frame clones and leaves some out. The sample records around 60,000 clones, 90% to 96% being singletons. The sample was PBMCs. The V and J genes are TRBV5-1 and TRBJ2-5; the match to TRBD1 covers 11 bases. The origin of this receptor is a woman between 18 and 29 years old in good health and CMV-seronegative. As DNA, the CDR3 is TGCGCCAGCAGCGGACAGGGGGCTGTGGAAGAGACCCAGTACTTC. It specifies CASSGQGAVEETQYF.